These T cell receptor beta chains were read from a single sample in a study of somatic mutations in cytotoxic T cells in rheumatoid arthritis. The table came from immunoSEQ multiplex PCR; TCRdb's copy has only in-frame clones and leaves some out. The repertoire includes approximately 24,000 clones, nearly 75% of them detected once, and roughly 8.9% sits in the top ten. Sequenced material: CD8+ T cells sorted from blood. These receptors all stem from a woman between 18 and 30 years old in good health. The CDR3 runs from the conserved cysteine through the conserved F or W. D genes are given only for firm matches. Clone size appears in some rows only: once, few, many, or a class for an expanded clone.

TRBV28	TRBJ2-2	-	-	CASSFTPPNTGELFF	TGTGCCAGCAGTTTTACTCCCCCGAACACCGGGGAGCTGTTTTTT
TRBV28	TRBJ2-7	TRBD1	-	CASSLDRAPYEQYF	TGTGCCAGCAGTTTGGACAGGGCACCGTACGAGCAGTACTTC
TRBV27	TRBJ2-5	-	-	CASSAGLGGETQYF	TGTGCCAGCAGTGCGGGACTTGGCGGGGAGACCCAGTACTTC
TRBV28	TRBJ2-3	-	-	CAIQGFSTDTQYF	TGTGCCATCCAGGGGTTTAGCACAGATACGCAGTATTTT
TRBV6-5	TRBJ2-1	-	-	CASSYGRVPYNEQFF	TGTGCCAGCAGTTACGGGCGGGTTCCCTACAATGAGCAGTTCTTC
TRBV6-6	TRBJ1-5	-	few	CASSYSGGVNNQPQHF	TGTGCCAGCAGTTACTCTGGGGGAGTAAACAATCAGCCCCAGCATTTT
TRBV6-5	TRBJ2-7	TRBD2	-	CASSYSLAGTYEQYF	TGTGCCAGCAGTTACTCTCTAGCGGGGACTTACGAGCAGTACTTC
TRBV5-1	TRBJ1-1	-	-	CASSSLGTLVGDTEAFF	TGCGCCAGCAGCTCCCTTGGCACCCTGGTGGGTGACACTGAAGCTTTCTTT
TRBV28	TRBJ1-3	-	-	CASSPDISGNTIYF	TGTGCCAGCAGCCCGGACATCTCTGGAAACACCATATATTTT
TRBV28	TRBJ1-5	TRBD1	-	CASSSDRANQPQHF	TGTGCCAGCAGTTCCGACAGGGCAAATCAGCCCCAGCATTTT
TRBV4-2	TRBJ1-2	-	-	CASSQGQVYGYTF	TGTGCCAGCAGCCAAGGGCAGGTCTATGGCTACACCTTC
TRBV27	TRBJ2-7	-	-	CASSPTGLEQYF	TGTGCCAGCAGCCCAACCGGTCTGGAGCAGTACTTC
TRBV7-9	TRBJ2-4	TRBD1	-	CASSEGTGTKNIQYF	TGTGCCAGCAGCGAAGGGACAGGGACCAAAAACATTCAGTACTTC
TRBV7-9	TRBJ2-7	-	-	CASSLKPYEQYF	TGTGCCAGCAGCTTAAAGCCTTACGAGCAGTACTTC
TRBV4-1	TRBJ1-2	-	-	CASSQEGKSNYGYTF	TGCGCCAGCAGCCAAGAAGGGAAGTCAAACTATGGCTACACCTTC
TRBV28	TRBJ2-1	-	-	CASSLGANEQFF	TGTGCCAGCAGTTTGGGGGCGAATGAGCAGTTCTTC
TRBV2	TRBJ1-5	-	-	CASREGGGQPQHF	TGTGCCAGCAGAGAAGGGGGTGGTCAGCCCCAGCATTTT
TRBV19	TRBJ2-1	TRBD2	once	CASSLAGALGEQFF	TGTGCCAGTAGCTTAGCGGGAGCCTTGGGTGAGCAGTTCTTC
TRBV5-5	TRBJ1-1	-	-	CASSLSDRTEAFF	TGTGCCAGCAGCTTGAGTGACAGGACTGAAGCTTTCTTT
TRBV7-9	TRBJ2-7	-	-	CASSSTRTYEQYF	TGTGCCAGCAGCTCCACTAGAACCTACGAGCAGTACTTC
TRBV4-1	TRBJ2-1	TRBD1	-	CASSQVSGTGADEQFF	TGCGCCAGCAGCCAAGTAAGCGGGACAGGGGCCGATGAGCAGTTCTTC
TRBV27	TRBJ2-1	-	-	CASWGPDRNNEQFF	TGTGCCAGCTGGGGACCGGACCGAAACAATGAGCAGTTCTTC
TRBV6-4	TRBJ2-1	TRBD1	-	CASSEQGAENNEQFF	TGTGCCAGCAGTGAACAGGGGGCAGAGAACAATGAGCAGTTCTTC
TRBV13	TRBJ2-1	TRBD2	-	CASSSGLAINNEQFF	TGTGCCAGCAGCTCCGGACTAGCAATCAACAATGAGCAGTTCTTC
TRBV7-9	TRBJ2-1	TRBD2	-	CASSSRPRLAGGPADQFF	TGTGCCAGCAGCTCTAGACCTCGACTAGCGGGGGGCCCCGCGGATCAGTTCTTC
TRBV7-8	TRBJ1-1	-	-	CASSLVLSSGNTEAFF	TGTGCCAGCAGCTTAGTTTTAAGCTCTGGGAACACTGAAGCTTTCTTT
TRBV21-1	TRBJ1-1	-	-	CASSTDEGTEAFF	TGTGCCAGCAGCACGGACGAGGGCACTGAAGCTTTCTTT
TRBV7-6	TRBJ2-1	-	-	CASSLGSGLNNEQFF	TGTGCCAGCAGCTTAGGATCGGGACTTAACAATGAGCAGTTCTTC
TRBV18	TRBJ1-3	TRBD1	few	CASSPGQGGNTIYF	TGTGCCAGCTCACCGGGACAGGGAGGAAACACCATATATTTT
TRBV11-2	TRBJ2-1	TRBD1	-	CASSLGRDRGFGNEQFF	TGTGCCAGCAGCTTAGGGAGAGACAGGGGTTTCGGGAATGAGCAGTTCTTC
TRBV29-1	TRBJ2-3	-	-	CSACPSTGLRTDTQYF	TGCAGCGCATGCCCCTCCACGGGCCTGAGAACAGATACGCAGTATTTT